The 12 T cell receptor beta chains listed next were all sequenced from one sample in a study of spatial heterogeneity in lung cancer. Time point indicated: sample taken at primary tumor resection. MiXCR was run by TCRdb on the 5' RACE reads, yielding one entry per CDR3 protein. The sample carries under 85,000 distinct CDR3 sequences, approximately 8.1% recorded once. Sequencing was performed on PBMCs, taken at surgery. The source is a male donor with early-stage non-small cell lung cancer.

The table lists this clonotype with many counts. The chain combines TRBV6-1 with TRBJ1-5, with D unclear. Between the trimmed V and J ends, which lost 3 bases and 6 bases, there was a span of 6 bases. This CDR3 comprises 12 residues. Germline loops: CDR1 MNHNS, CDR2 SASEGT. CDR3 sequence: CASSDGIQPQHF. The CDR3 DNA is TGTGCCAGCAGTGATGGGATTCAGCCCCAGCATTTT.

This clonotype was picked up many times. The genes are TRBV30 and TRBJ1-4, with no clear D. The CDR3 is 11 amino acids. V lost 0 bases, J lost 8 bases, and 4 bases lay in between. Germline values: CDR1 GTSNPN, CDR2 SVGIG (reference sequence). CDR3: CAWSVGEKLFF. Written as DNA, the CDR3 is TGTGCCTGGAGTGTAGGCGAAAAACTGTTTTTT. Combining the CDR3 with reference TRBV30 and TRBJ1-4 gives the whole variable domain SQTIHQWPATLVQPVGSPLSLECTVEGTSNPNLYWYRQAAGRGLQLLFYSVGIGQISSEVPQNLSASRPQDRQFILSSKKLLLSDSGFYLCAWSVGEKLFFGSGTQLSVL.

This clonotype has just a few counts. The V gene is TRBV12-3 or TRBV12-4, the J gene TRBJ1-3; D unresolved. CDR3 length equals 15 residues. V lost 2 bases, J lost 0 bases, and 8 bases lay in between. CDR3 sequence: CASSLTSISGNTIYF. In nucleotides, the CDR3 is TGTGCCAGCAGTTTAACCTCGATCTCTGGAAACACCATATATTTT.

This clonotype was picked up many times. V is TRBV28 and J is TRBJ1-5; D gene uncertain. The CDR3 sequence is 11 residues long. The ends were cut back, 11 bases at V and 4 bases at J, with 9 bases in the middle. Germline values: CDR1 MDHEN, CDR2 SYDVKM. DNA for the CDR3: TGTGCCCTCGGTTGGAATCAGCCCCAGCATTTT. Amino acid sequence: CALGWNQPQHF. Supplemented by reference TRBV28 and TRBJ1-5, the full variable domain reads DVKVTQSSRYLVKRTGEKVFLECVQDMDHENMFWYRQDPGLGLRLIYFSYDVKMKEKGDIPEGYSVSREKKERFSLILESASTNQTSMYLCALGWNQPQHFGDGTRLSIL.

In its sample, this clonotype was seen many times. CDR3 in DNA: TGTGCCAGCAGCCATGGAGGAGGGACTAGCGGGAGCTATGAGCAGTTCTTC. It yields the protein CASSHGGGTSGSYEQFF. The J gene is TRBJ2-1, the V gene TRBV4-2; 14 nucleotides agree with TRBD2. CDR3 length: 17 amino acids. J lost 8 bases, V lost 3 bases, and 9 bases had no gene match. The germline CDR1 and CDR2 sequences are LGHNA and YNFKEQ.

This clonotype was detected a few times. The chain carries TRBV4-3 and TRBJ1-4; a possible D gene is TRBD1 (6 bases). Germline V gene lookup returns CDR1 LGHNA and CDR2 YSLEER. This CDR3 region has 15 residues. V was shortened by 0 bases and J by 5 bases, with 10 bases between the two germline ends. CDR3 residues: CASSQDTGRNEKLFF. The CDR3 DNA reads TGCGCCAGCAGCCAAGACACAGGGAGGAATGAAAAACTGTTTTTT.

J is TRBJ2-5 and V is TRBV3-1, with TRBD1 matching over 9 bases. Germline V CDR1 and CDR2: LGHDT, YNNKEL (reference sequence). V was clipped by 4 bases and J by 5 bases; unmatched bases: 8. This CDR3 spans 15 amino acids. The CDR3 protein is CASSPGTGRRETQYF. CDR3 in DNA: TGTGCCAGCAGCCCAGGGACAGGGCGAAGGGAGACCCAGTACTTC.

This clonotype was recorded at least ten times. The chain carries TRBV5-1 and TRBJ2-5; the D gene is possibly TRBD2 (6 bases). This CDR3 spans 15 amino acids. V dropped 4 bases and J dropped 1 base, with 14 bases sitting between them. The germline V gene encodes CDR1 SGHRS and CDR2 YFSETQ. The CDR3 region has the DNA TGCGCCAGCAGCGCGGACGGGGGAACCCAAGAGACCCAGTACTTC. Translation: CASSADGGTQETQYF.

This clonotype showed up many times. V gene TRBV6-2 or TRBV6-3 combines with J gene TRBJ2-7, with 14 bases that match TRBD2. This CDR3 has 14 residues. V trimming: 8 bases; J trimming: 3 bases; junction bases outside the gene matches: 3. The V gene's germline CDR1 is MNHEY and CDR2 SVGEGT. The CDR3 is CASLGTSGGYEQYF. The CDR3 nucleotides are TGTGCCAGCCTCGGGACTAGCGGGGGCTACGAGCAGTACTTC.

This clonotype has at least ten counts. The J gene is TRBJ1-2, the V gene TRBV10-3; tentatively, D is TRBD1 (6 bases). From germline, CDR1 is ENHRY and CDR2 SYGVKD. The CDR3 totals 13 residues. Trimming stripped 6 bases from V and 1 base from J, with 9 bases between. CDR3 in amino acids: CAISAGVNYGYTF. In DNA form, the CDR3 reads TGTGCCATCAGCGCAGGGGTTAACTATGGCTACACCTTC.

The chain employs TRBV12-3 or TRBV12-4 and TRBJ1-4; D is undetermined. This CDR3 contains 11 residues. The ends were cut back, 2 bases at V and 12 bases at J, with 7 bases in the middle. The CDR3 region is CASSLLAELFF. The CDR3 DNA is TGTGCCAGCAGTTTACTGGCAGAACTGTTTTTT.

This clonotype was seen many times. The chain joins TRBV9 to TRBJ1-5; 7 bases fit TRBD1. The V gene end was trimmed by 5 bases and the J gene end by 3 bases; junction bases not matched to a gene: 8. Germline CDR1 reads SGDLS; CDR2 reads YYNGEE. The CDR3 loop spans 15 amino acids. CDR3 protein: CASRQGLNDNQPQHF. CDR3 sequence (DNA): TGTGCCAGCAGACAGGGGTTGAACGACAATCAGCCCCAGCATTTT.